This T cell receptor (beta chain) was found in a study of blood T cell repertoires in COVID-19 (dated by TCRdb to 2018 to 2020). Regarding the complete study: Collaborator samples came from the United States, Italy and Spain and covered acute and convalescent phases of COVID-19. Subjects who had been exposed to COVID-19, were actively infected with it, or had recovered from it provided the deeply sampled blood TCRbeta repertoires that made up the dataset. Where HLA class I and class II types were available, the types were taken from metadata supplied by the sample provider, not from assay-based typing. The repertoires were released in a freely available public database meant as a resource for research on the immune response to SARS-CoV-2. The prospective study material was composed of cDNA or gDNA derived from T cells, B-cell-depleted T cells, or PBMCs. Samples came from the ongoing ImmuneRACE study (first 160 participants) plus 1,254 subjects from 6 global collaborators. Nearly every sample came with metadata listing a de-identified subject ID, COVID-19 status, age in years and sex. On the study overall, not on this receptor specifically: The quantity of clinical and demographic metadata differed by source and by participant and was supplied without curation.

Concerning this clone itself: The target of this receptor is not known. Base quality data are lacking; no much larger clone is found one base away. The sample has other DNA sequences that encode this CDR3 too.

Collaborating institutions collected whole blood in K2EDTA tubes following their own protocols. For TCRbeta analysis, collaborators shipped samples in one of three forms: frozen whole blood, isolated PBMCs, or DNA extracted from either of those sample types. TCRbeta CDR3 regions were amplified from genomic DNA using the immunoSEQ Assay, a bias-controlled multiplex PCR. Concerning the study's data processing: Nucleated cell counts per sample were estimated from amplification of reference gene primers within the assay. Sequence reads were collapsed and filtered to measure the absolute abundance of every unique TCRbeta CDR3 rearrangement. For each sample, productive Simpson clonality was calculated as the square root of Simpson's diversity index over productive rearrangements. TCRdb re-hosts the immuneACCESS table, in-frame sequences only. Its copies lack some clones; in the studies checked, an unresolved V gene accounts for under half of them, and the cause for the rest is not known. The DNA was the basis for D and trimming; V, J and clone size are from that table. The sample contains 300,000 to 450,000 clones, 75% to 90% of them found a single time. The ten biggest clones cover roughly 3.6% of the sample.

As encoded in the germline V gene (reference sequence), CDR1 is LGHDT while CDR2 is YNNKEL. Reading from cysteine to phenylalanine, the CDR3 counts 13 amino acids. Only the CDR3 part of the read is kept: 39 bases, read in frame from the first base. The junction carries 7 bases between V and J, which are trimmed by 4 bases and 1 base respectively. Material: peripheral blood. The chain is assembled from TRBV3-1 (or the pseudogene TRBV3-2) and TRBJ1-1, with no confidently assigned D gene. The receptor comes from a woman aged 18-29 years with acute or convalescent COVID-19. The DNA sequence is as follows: TGTGCCAGCAGCCCGCGTGGGAACACTGAAGCTTTCTTT. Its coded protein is CASSPRGNTEAFF.